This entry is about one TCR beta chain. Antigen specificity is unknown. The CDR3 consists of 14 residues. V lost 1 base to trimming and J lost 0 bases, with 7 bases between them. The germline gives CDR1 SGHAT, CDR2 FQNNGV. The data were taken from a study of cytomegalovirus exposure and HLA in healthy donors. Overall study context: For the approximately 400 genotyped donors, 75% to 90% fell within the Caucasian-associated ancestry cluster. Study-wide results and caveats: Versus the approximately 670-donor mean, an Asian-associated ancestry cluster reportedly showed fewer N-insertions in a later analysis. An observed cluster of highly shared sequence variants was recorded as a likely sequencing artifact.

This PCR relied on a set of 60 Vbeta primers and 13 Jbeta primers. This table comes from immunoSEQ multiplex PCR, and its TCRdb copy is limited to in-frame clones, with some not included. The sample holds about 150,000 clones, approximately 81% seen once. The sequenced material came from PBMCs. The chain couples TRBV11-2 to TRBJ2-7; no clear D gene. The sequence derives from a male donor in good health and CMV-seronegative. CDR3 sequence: CASSLGIHSYEQYF. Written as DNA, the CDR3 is TGTGCCAGCAGCTTAGGTATACACTCCTACGAGCAGTACTTC.